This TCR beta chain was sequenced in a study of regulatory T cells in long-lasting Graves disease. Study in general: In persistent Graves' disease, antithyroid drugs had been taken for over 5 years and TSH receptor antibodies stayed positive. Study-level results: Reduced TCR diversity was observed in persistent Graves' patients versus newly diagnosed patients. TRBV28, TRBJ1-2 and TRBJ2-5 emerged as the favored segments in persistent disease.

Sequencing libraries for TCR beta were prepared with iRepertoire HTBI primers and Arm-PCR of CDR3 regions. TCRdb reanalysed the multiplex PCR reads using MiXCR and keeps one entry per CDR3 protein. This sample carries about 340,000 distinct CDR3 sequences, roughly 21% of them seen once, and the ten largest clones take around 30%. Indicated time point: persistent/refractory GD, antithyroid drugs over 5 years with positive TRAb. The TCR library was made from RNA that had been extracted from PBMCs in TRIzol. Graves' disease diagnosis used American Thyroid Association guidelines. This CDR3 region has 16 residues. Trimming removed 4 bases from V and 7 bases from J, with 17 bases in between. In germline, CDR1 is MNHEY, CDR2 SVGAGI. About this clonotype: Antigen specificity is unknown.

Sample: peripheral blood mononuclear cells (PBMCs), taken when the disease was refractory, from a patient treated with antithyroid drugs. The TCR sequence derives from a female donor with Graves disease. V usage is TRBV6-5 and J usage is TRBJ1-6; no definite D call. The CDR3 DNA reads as TGTGCCAGCAGTTGCTCGGTACAGCGCCAGAATTCACCCCTCCACTTT. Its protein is CASSCSVQRQNSPLHF.